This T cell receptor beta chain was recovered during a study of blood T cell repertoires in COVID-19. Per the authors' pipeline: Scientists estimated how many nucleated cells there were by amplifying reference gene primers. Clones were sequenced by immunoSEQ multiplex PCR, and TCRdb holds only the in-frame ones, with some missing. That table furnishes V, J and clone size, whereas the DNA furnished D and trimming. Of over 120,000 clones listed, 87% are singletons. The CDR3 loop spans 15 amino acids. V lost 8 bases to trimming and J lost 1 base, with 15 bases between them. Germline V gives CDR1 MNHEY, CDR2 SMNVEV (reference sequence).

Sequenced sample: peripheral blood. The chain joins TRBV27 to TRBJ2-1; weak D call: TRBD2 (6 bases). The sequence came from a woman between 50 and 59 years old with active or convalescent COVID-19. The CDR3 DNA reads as TGTGCCAGCGGCTTTCGGGGAGGATCCTACAATGAGCAGTTCTTC. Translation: CASGFRGGSYNEQFF.